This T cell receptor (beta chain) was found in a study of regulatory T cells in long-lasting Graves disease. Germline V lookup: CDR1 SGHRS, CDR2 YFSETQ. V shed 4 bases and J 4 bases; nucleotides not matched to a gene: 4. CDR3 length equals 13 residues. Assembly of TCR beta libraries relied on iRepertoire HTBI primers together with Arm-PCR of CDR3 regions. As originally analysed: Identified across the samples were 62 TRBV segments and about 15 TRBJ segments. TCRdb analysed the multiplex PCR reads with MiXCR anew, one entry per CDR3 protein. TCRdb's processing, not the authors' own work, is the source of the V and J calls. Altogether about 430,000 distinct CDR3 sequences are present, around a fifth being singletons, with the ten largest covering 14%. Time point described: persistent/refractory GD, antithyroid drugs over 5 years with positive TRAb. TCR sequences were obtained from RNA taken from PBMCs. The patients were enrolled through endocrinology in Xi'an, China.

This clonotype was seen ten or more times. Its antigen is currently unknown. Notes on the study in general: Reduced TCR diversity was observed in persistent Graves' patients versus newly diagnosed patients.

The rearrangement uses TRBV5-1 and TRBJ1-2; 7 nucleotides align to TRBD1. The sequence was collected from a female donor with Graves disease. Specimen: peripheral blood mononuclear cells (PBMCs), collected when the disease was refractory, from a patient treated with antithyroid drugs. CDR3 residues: CASSGGQTYGYTF. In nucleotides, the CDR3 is TGCGCCAGCAGCGGGGGACAGACCTATGGCTACACCTTC.